These T cell receptor beta chains were read from a single sample in a study of T cell repertoires in cytomegalovirus infection. From the reads, TCRdb called clonotypes with MiXCR, one entry per CDR3 protein. This table holds around 490,000 distinct CDR3 sequences, around a quarter found once. Sample: PBMCs. These receptors were collected from a human donor in good health (CMV status not recorded). Some clones in this sample may be carry-over from other donors' samples. The CDR3 runs from the conserved cysteine through the conserved F or W. D genes are given only for firm matches. Clone sizes are given selectively: once, few, many, or a class where the clone is expanded.

v_gene: TRBV7-8; abundance: many; j_gene: TRBJ2-5; d_gene: NA; CDR3nt: TGTGCCAGCAGCTTTGGACTCTCGGGGCTCCAAGAGACCCAGTACTTC; CDR3aa: CASSFGLSGLQETQYF
v_gene: TRBV28; abundance: few; j_gene: TRBJ1-4; d_gene: NA; CDR3nt: TGTGCCAGCAGCCTCACCGCGCAAAAACTGTTTTTT; CDR3aa: CASSLTAQKLFF
v_gene: TRBV23-1; abundance: NA; j_gene: TRBJ2-3; d_gene: NA; CDR3nt: TGCGCCAGCAGTCCGGGTAAAGAGTATAAAAGATGGGGCACAGATACGCAGTATTTT; CDR3aa: CASSPGKEYKRWGTDTQYF
v_gene: TRBV30; abundance: NA; j_gene: TRBJ1-6; d_gene: NA; CDR3nt: TGTGCCTGGATGCTACTCGGCGGGAATTCACCCCTCCACTTT; CDR3aa: CAWMLLGGNSPLHF
v_gene: TRBV19; abundance: NA; j_gene: TRBJ2-5; d_gene: TRBD2; CDR3nt: TGTGCCAGCCGGACTAGCGGGGAGACCCAGTACTTC; CDR3aa: CASRTSGETQYF
v_gene: TRBV19; abundance: NA; j_gene: TRBJ2-1; d_gene: NA; CDR3nt: TGTGCCAGTAGTTGGACAGCCTACAATGAGCAGTTCTTC; CDR3aa: CASSWTAYNEQFF
v_gene: TRBV2; abundance: NA; j_gene: TRBJ2-2; d_gene: NA; CDR3nt: TGTGCCAGCAGTGGACAGCTGAACACCGGGGAGCTGTTTTTT; CDR3aa: CASSGQLNTGELFF
v_gene: TRBV7-2; abundance: many; j_gene: TRBJ2-3; d_gene: TRBD1; CDR3nt: TGTGCCAGTGGGACAGCGTTTAGCACAGATACGCAGTATTTT; CDR3aa: CASGTAFSTDTQYF
v_gene: TRBV12-3/TRBV12-4; abundance: many; j_gene: TRBJ1-2; d_gene: NA; CDR3nt: TGTGCCAGCAGCTTAGACACCAACTATGGCTACACCTTC; CDR3aa: CASSLDTNYGYTF
v_gene: TRBV4-3; abundance: NA; j_gene: TRBJ2-7; d_gene: NA; CDR3nt: TGCGCCAGCAGCCAAGAACTGCCGCCAGGGCGATACGAGCAGTACTTC; CDR3aa: CASSQELPPGRYEQYF
v_gene: TRBV6-1; abundance: NA; j_gene: TRBJ1-4; d_gene: TRBD1; CDR3nt: TGTGCCAGCAGTCCCCCGGAGGGACAGGGGATGCCTTCTGAAAAACTGTTTTTT; CDR3aa: CASSPPEGQGMPSEKLFF
v_gene: TRBV7-2; abundance: many; j_gene: TRBJ1-1; d_gene: NA; CDR3nt: TGTGCCAGCAGAAGAGGGGGGATGAACACTGAAGCTTTCTTT; CDR3aa: CASRRGGMNTEAFF